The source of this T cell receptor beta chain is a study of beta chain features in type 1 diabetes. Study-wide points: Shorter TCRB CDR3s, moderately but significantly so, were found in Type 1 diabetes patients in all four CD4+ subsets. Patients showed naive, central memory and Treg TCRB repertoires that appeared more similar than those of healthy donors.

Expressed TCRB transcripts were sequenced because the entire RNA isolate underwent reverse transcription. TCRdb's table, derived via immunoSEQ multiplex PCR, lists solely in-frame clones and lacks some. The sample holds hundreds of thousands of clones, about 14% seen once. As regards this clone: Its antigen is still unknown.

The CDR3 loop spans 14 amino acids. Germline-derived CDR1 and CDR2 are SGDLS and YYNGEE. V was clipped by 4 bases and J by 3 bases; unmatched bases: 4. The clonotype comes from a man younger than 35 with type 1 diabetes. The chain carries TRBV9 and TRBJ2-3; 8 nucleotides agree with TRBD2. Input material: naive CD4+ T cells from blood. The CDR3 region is CASSRGLATDTQYF. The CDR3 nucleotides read TGTGCCAGCAGCAGAGGACTAGCTACAGATACGCAGTATTTT. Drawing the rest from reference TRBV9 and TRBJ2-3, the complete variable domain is DSGVTQTPKHLITATGQRVTLRCSPRSGDLSVYWYQQSLDQGLQFLIQYYNGEERAKGNILERFSAQQFPDLHSELNLSSLELGDSALYFCASSRGLATDTQYFGPGTRLTVL.